This entry features one T cell receptor (beta chain) sequence. The data were taken from a study of T cell responses to AZD1222 COVID-19 vaccine. V was shortened by 2 bases and J by 3 bases, with 9 bases between the two germline ends. The CDR3 is 14 residues long. CDR1 MNHEY and CDR2 SMNVEV come from the germline V gene (reference sequence). TCRdb keeps only in-frame clones here, not all; method: immunoSEQ multiplex PCR. The table records approximately 150,000 clones, just over 90% of them present only once. The rearrangement joins TRBV27 to TRBJ2-3; D call uncertain. The material was peripheral blood, obtained 28 days after the second AZD1222 dose. The sequence derives from an adult who received the AZD1222 COVID-19 vaccine. The CDR3 protein is CASSLIIGTDTQYF. In nucleotides, the CDR3 is TGTGCCAGCAGTTTAATCATAGGGACAGATACGCAGTATTTT.